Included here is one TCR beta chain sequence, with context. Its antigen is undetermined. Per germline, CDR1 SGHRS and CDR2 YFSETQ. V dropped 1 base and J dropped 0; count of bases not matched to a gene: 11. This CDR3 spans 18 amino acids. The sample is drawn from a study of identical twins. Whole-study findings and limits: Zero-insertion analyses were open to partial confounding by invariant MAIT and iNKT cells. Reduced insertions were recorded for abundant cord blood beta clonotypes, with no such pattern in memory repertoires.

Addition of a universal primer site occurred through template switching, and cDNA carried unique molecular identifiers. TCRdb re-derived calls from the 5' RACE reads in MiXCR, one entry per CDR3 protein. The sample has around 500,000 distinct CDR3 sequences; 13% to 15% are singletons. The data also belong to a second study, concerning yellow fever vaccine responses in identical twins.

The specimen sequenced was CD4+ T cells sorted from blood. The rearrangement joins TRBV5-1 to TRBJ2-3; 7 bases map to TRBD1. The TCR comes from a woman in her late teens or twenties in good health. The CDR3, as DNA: TGCGCCAGCAGCTTGAGAGGACAGGATTCGATGAGCACAGATACGCAGTATTTT. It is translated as CASSLRGQDSMSTDTQYF.